Listed below are T cell receptor beta chains from one sample, sequenced in a study of T cells in localized non-small cell lung cancer. Clones were read by immunoSEQ multiplex PCR, and TCRdb kept only the in-frame ones, dropping some. The sample yields approximately 100,000 clones, roughly 93% seen once. The input for sequencing was PBMCs, taken before any cancer treatment. All receptors derive from a woman between 35 and 75 years old with stage II squamous cell lung carcinoma. Each CDR3 is given with its conserved first and last residue. Fields, in order: clone size, D gene, V gene, J gene, CDR3 DNA, CDR3 protein. The D gene is left open where the match is weak. Some rows have no size entry. The others give once, few or many, or a class for an expanded clone.

NA	NA	TRBV19	TRBJ1-1	TGTGCCAGTAGTATGGGCGCCCGGGGGGCCCGGAACACTGAAGCTTTCTTT	CASSMGARGARNTEAFF
NA	NA	TRBV30	TRBJ2-7	TGTGCCTGGAGTCGAAGGGCCTACGAGCAGTACTTC	CAWSRRAYEQYF
NA	NA	TRBV30	TRBJ2-3	TGTGCCTGGAGTGTGGTGGCGGGAATCACAGATACGCAGTATTTT	CAWSVVAGITDTQYF
NA	NA	TRBV11-2	TRBJ2-1	TGTGCCAGCAGCTTGGGGGGGCCAGAGCAGTTCTTC	CASSLGGPEQFF
NA	TRBD1	TRBV4-2	TRBJ1-6	TGTGCCAGCAGCCAAGGAGGGACAGGGGGGTATAATTCACCCCTCCACTTT	CASSQGGTGGYNSPLHF
NA	NA	TRBV11-2	TRBJ2-7	TGTGCCAGCAGCTTAGATCTGACTATCAACGAGCAGTACTTC	CASSLDLTINEQYF
NA	TRBD2	TRBV19	TRBJ2-7	TGTGCCAGTAGTATGGGCGGGAGGCCCTACGAGCAGTACTTC	CASSMGGRPYEQYF
once	NA	TRBV28	TRBJ2-7	TGTGCCAGCAGTTACTTCTACGAGCAGTACTTC	CASSYFYEQYF
once	NA	TRBV19	TRBJ1-2	TGTGCCAGTAGTATGACCCGGGTCCCAAAGCGGGATATGGGCTACACCTTC	CASSMTRVPKRDMGYTF
NA	TRBD1	TRBV6-1	TRBJ2-7	TGTGCCATCCGGGACAGTTTTTTCCACGAGCAGTACTTC	CAIRDSFFHEQYF
once	NA	TRBV28	TRBJ1-1	TGTGCCAGCAGTACCCTGCTCGGGCAGACACAGAACACTGAAGCTTTCTTT	CASSTLLGQTQNTEAFF
NA	NA	TRBV14	TRBJ2-7	TGTGCCAGCAGCCAAACAATCTACGAGCAGTACTTC	CASSQTIYEQYF
NA	NA	TRBV7-8	TRBJ1-2	TGTGCCAGCAGCTTAGCGCCCGGGGCGATCGATGGCTACACCTTC	CASSLAPGAIDGYTF
NA	NA	TRBV11-2	TRBJ2-1	TGTGCCAGCAGATATGGGATAGCGACGAATAGGAATGAGCAGTTCTTC	CASRYGIATNRNEQFF
NA	TRBD2	TRBV5-1	TRBJ2-7	TGCGCCAGCAGTGTTACCGGGACTAGCGTCTCCTACGAGCAGTACTTC	CASSVTGTSVSYEQYF
NA	TRBD1	TRBV5-1	TRBJ2-3	TGCGCCAGCAGCGGCGGGACAGGGGGCCGACAAGATACGCAGTATTTT	CASSGGTGGRQDTQYF
NA	TRBD2	TRBV4-1	TRBJ2-1	TGCGCCAGCAGAGGACTAGCGGGAGCGGCGGAGCAGTTCTTC	CASRGLAGAAEQFF
NA	NA	TRBV5-1	TRBJ2-7	TGCGCCAGCAGCTTGAGAGACGAGCAGTACTTC	CASSLRDEQYF
NA	NA	TRBV19	TRBJ2-2	TGTGCCAGTACTTACCTTGGGGGGAGCGGGGAGCTGTTTTTT	CASTYLGGSGELFF
NA	TRBD2	TRBV11-2	TRBJ2-1	TGTGCCAGCAGCTTACGAGCGGGAGGTTTCACCTACAATGAGCAGTTCTTC	CASSLRAGGFTYNEQFF
NA	NA	TRBV5-6	TRBJ2-1	TGTGCCAGCAGCTTTCGTATCGGGGGTGAGCAGTTCTTC	CASSFRIGGEQFF
NA	NA	TRBV28	TRBJ2-2	TGTGCCAGCAGTTTGAGAAGGACCTCGAACACCGGGGAGCTGTTTTTT	CASSLRRTSNTGELFF
NA	TRBD2	TRBV4-1	TRBJ2-1	TGCGCCAGCAGCATGGGGGGGACTAGCGGCCTCCCCTACAATGAGCAGTTCTTC	CASSMGGTSGLPYNEQFF
NA	TRBD1	TRBV5-6	TRBJ1-5	TGTGCCAGCAGCTGGGGGACAGGCAGCAATCAGCCCCAGCATTTT	CASSWGTGSNQPQHF
NA	NA	TRBV27	TRBJ2-7	TGTGCCAGCAGTTTGCAGGGGAGCTACGAGCAGTACTTC	CASSLQGSYEQYF
NA	TRBD2	TRBV19	TRBJ2-2	TGTGCCAGTAGTATCCCCACTAGCGGGAACACCGGGGAGCTGTTTTTT	CASSIPTSGNTGELFF
NA	NA	TRBV7-7	TRBJ2-7	TGTGCCAGCAGCCAAGGACTGGCCCTCCCCTACGAGCAGTACTTC	CASSQGLALPYEQYF
NA	NA	TRBV7-9	TRBJ1-1	TGTGCCAGCTTATCGGACGGGTCCACGAACACTGAAGCTTTCTTT	CASLSDGSTNTEAFF
once	NA	TRBV5-4	TRBJ2-7	TGTGCCAGCAGCTTTAAAGGGTTTCGGACGGGTTCCTACGAGCAGTACTTC	CASSFKGFRTGSYEQYF
NA	NA	TRBV27	TRBJ2-3	TGTGCCAGCAACCCGGGACCGAGGTCTAGCACAGATACGCAGTATTTT	CASNPGPRSSTDTQYF
NA	NA	TRBV18	TRBJ2-2	TGTGCCAGCTCACTTCTTATGAGGGGTACAAACACCGGGGAGCTGTTTTTT	CASSLLMRGTNTGELFF
NA	TRBD2	TRBV2	TRBJ2-1	TGTGCCAGTAAAACCGGGACTAGCGGGTTCTATGAGCAGTTCTTC	CASKTGTSGFYEQFF
NA	NA	TRBV5-4	TRBJ2-3	TGTGCCAGCAGCTTGGGGTCTTTCGACACAGATACGCAGTATTTT	CASSLGSFDTDTQYF
NA	TRBD1	TRBV19	TRBJ2-3	TGTGCCAGTAGTCTGCGGACAGGGAGCACAGATACGCAGTATTTT	CASSLRTGSTDTQYF
NA	TRBD2	TRBV25-1	TRBJ2-1	TGTGCCAGCAGTGAAGATTTGATGGGGACTAGCGGGAATGAGCAGTTCTTC	CASSEDLMGTSGNEQFF
NA	TRBD2	TRBV30	TRBJ2-3	TGTGCCTGGACCATTAGCGGGACCAGCACAGATACGCAGTATTTT	CAWTISGTSTDTQYF
NA	NA	TRBV6-1	TRBJ1-5	TGTGCCAGCAGTGAAGCGGCAGGGGCGAATCAGCCCCAGCATTTT	CASSEAAGANQPQHF
once	NA	TRBV14	TRBJ1-1	TGTGCCAGCAGCCAAGATTTTTTTCCGGGGAATACTGAAGCTTTCTTT	CASSQDFFPGNTEAFF
NA	TRBD1	TRBV7-9	TRBJ1-4	TGTGCCAGCAGCTTAAGCCAGGGGGTAGAAAAACTGTTTTTT	CASSLSQGVEKLFF
NA	TRBD1	TRBV5-1	TRBJ2-3	TGCGCCAGCAGCTTGGAGGGCCGACAGGGTACAGATACGCAGTATTTT	CASSLEGRQGTDTQYF
once	NA	TRBV4-1	TRBJ1-1	TGCGCCAGCAGCCAAGAACATCTGAACACTGAAGCTTTCTTT	CASSQEHLNTEAFF
once	NA	TRBV13	TRBJ2-5	TGTGCCAGCAGCTTGCCGGGGGCTAAGACCCAGTACTTC	CASSLPGAKTQYF